This T cell receptor (beta chain) was sequenced during a study of shared clonotypes between healthy human individuals (dated by TCRdb to the early 2020s). About the full investigation: A couple of women and a few men aged 18 to 49 years were included in the cohort. For each donor, CD4 naive and CD4 memory were each given three plates, CD8 naive was given two plates, and CD8 memory was given one plate. To estimate repertoire size and how much clonotypes are shared between individuals, the study performed deep sequencing of blood TCR repertoires from a handful of healthy adults. Different laboratories and diverse techniques were used to prepare libraries and sequence TCR repertoires, to increase sequencing depth and limit assay-specific biases. Leukapheresis yielded between about 0.8 and 9.5 billion PBMCs per donor.

General study outcomes and caveats: Sampling was limited to blood, and TCR repertoires in tissue likely differ from TCR repertoires in blood. When a handful of donors were compared, the shared fraction of clonotypes was approximately 5% for naive CD4, about 4% for naive CD8, 2% to 2.5% for memory CD4, and 0.35% to 0.4% for memory CD8. Estimated clonotype richness was generally larger for naive than for memory subsets. Because the study included only a small number of donors, the genetic and exposure-history diversity represented was limited. Pairwise subsampling indicated that sequencing depth was expected to affect the degree of clonotype sharing among donors. Incomplete sequencing was indicated by rarefaction of sorted-subset datasets, despite the large sequencing depth. Compared with non-shared clonotypes, clonotypes shared by all four sorted-subset donors had higher generation probabilities.

Including cysteine and phenylalanine, the CDR3 has 16 amino acids. The only DNA kept is the CDR3, 48 bases in frame from the first base. V ends up 2 bases short and J 8 bases short, with an unmatched junction base count of 12. Sequences SGHTA (CDR1) and FQGNSA (CDR2) are obtained from the germline V gene. Healthy HIV-negative adults with no recently reported acute infections or vaccinations were included as donors. Every donor was a Caucasian adult living in Nashville, Tennessee, USA. Magnetic negative selection was used to enrich CD4+ T cells, after which naive cells were positively selected on CD45RA and the negative fraction became the memory subset. Blood was obtained by leukapheresis, after which PBMCs were separated by Ficoll-Histopaque density gradient centrifugation and cryopreserved in liquid nitrogen vapor phase. Purity and quantity of every magnetically sorted T cell population were checked by analytical flow cytometry. Genomic DNA was isolated from every sorted fraction and measured by UV absorbance on a Nanodrop 2000c.

Only one count was recorded for this clone. What antigen it recognizes has not been identified. Nothing much larger sits one base from this clone, and base qualities are not available. Using the deep immunoSEQ assay, multiplex PCR amplified TCR CDR3 regions from genomic DNA. Extracted genomic DNA from each cell subset was spread evenly across all wells of several immunoSEQ 96-well plates, with each plate serving as a replicate. Each replicate PCR for sorted subsets received about 0.2 ug genomic DNA, equal to tens of thousands of T cell genomes. The purified libraries were quantified using a Qubit 3.0 fluorometer, sized with a Bioanalyzer 2100, and then quantified again using the KAPA Library Quantification kit. A separate single-read 150-cycle Illumina NextSeq 550 flow cell was used to sequence each immunoSEQ 96-well plate. On the authors' methods: Because only junctional sequences without quality scores were contained in the immunoSEQ output, filtering matching that applied to full-length reads could not be performed. To assign V/J genes and CDR3, sequences were annotated using PyIR, a Python wrapper for IgBLAST v1.9, with IMGT germline references. Reads with weak V/J assignments (E-value above 1e-6), missing CDR3, stop codons, out-of-frame junctions, or ambiguous translated residues were removed. V3J clonotypes were defined as sequences sharing the same inferred V gene, J gene, and CDR3 amino acid sequence. To compute the percentage overlap between repertoires, the number of shared unique clonotypes was divided by the size of the smaller repertoire. RTK rarefaction, the Chao1 estimator, and Recon v2.1 estimates of unobserved clonotypes were used to assess repertoire richness. OLGA was used to compute generation probabilities for all TCRbeta clonotypes that the gDNA method yielded from a handful of donors. This immuneACCESS table, as held by TCRdb, lists in-frame sequences with V and J called but not all clones. Of the missing ones, under half trace to an unresolved V gene in checked studies; the others have no known cause. From that table come the V and J calls and clone size; the DNA was used to work out D and trimming. The sample table records about 670,000 clones; less than 80% of these occur just once. Less than 2% of the sample is held by the ten biggest clonotypes.

The specimen was memory CD4+ T cells sorted from blood. Explained via the paper, the cell subset or site label denotes: CD45RA-negative fraction. Recombination linked TRBV7-2 to TRBJ1-2; TRBD1 fits 9 bases in the junction. The TCR comes from a woman under 40 in good health. The nucleotide sequence reads TGTGCCAGCAGCTTAATAGCGGACAGGGGTTTTGGGGGCTACACCTTC. Translated, this gives CASSLIADRGFGGYTF.